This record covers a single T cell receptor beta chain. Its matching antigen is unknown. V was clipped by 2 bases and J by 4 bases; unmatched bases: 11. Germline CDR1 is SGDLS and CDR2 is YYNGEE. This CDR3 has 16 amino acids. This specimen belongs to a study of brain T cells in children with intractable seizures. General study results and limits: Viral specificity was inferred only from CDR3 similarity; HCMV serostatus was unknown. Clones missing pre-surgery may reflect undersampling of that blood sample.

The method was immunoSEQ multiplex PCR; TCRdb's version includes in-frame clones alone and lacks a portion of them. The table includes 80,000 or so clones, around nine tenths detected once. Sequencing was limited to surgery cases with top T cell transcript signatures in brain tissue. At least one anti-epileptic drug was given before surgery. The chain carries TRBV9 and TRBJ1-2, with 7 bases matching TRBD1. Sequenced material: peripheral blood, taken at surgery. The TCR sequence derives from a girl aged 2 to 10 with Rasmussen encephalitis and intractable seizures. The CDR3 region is CASSVAPTGLVYGYTF. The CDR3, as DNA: TGTGCCAGCAGCGTCGCCCCGACAGGGTTAGTCTATGGCTACACCTTC.